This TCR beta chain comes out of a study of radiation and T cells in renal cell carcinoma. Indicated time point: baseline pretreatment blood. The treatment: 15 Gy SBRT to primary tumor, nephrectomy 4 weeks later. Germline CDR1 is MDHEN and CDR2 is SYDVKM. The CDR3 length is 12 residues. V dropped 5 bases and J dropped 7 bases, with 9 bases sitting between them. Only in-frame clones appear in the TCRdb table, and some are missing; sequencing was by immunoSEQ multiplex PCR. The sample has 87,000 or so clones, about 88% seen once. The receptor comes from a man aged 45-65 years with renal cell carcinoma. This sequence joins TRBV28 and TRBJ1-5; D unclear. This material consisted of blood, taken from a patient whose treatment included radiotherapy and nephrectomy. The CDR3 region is CASSGEFQPQHF. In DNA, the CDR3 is TGTGCCAGCAGTGGGGAGTTCCAGCCCCAGCATTTT.